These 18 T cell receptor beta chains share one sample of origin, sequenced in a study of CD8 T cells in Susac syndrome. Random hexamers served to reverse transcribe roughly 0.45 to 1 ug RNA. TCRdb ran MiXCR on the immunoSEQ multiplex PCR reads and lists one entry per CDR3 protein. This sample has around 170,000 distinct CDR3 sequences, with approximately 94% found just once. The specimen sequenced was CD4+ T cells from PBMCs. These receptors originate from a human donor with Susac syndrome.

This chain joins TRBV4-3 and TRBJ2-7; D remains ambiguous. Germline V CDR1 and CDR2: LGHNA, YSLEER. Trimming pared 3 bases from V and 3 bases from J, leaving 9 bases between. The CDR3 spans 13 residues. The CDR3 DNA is TGCGCCAGCAGCCAGACGTCCGGCTACGAGCAGTACTTC. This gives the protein CASSQTSGYEQYF.

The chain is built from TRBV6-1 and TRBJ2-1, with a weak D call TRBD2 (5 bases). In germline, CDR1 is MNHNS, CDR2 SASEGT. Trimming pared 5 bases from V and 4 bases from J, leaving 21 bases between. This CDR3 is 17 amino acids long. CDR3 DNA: TGTGCCAGCAGTCGAACCCCTCGAGAGGGTGGGTACAATGAGCAGTTCTTC. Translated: CASSRTPREGGYNEQFF.

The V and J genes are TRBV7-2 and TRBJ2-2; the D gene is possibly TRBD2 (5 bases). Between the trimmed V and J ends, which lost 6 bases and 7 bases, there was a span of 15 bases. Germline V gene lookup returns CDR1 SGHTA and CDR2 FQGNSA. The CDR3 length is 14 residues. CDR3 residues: CASRLPSGVGELFF. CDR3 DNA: TGTGCCAGCAGACTACCTTCCGGGGTCGGGGAGCTGTTTTTT.

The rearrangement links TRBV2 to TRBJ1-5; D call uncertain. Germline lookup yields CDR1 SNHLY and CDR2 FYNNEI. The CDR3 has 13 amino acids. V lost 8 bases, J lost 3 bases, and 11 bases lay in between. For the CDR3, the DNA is TGTGCCAGCCACCGGACGGACAATCAGCCCCAGCATTTT. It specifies CASHRTDNQPQHF.

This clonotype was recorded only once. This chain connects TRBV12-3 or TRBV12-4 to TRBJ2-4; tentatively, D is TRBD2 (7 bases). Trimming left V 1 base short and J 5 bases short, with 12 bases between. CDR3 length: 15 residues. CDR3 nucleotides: TGTGCCAGCAGTTTAGTGGGGGGGGCCCAAAACATTCAGTACTTC. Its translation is CASSLVGGAQNIQYF.

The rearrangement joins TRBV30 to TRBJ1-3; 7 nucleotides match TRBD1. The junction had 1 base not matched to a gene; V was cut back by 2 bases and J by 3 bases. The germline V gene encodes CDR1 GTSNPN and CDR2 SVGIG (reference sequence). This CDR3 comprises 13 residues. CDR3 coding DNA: TGTGCCTGGAGTTCAGGGGGTGGAAACACCATATATTTT. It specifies CAWSSGGGNTIYF.

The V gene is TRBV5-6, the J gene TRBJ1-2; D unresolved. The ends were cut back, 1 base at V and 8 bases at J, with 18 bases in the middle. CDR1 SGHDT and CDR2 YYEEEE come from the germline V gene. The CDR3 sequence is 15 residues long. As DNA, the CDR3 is TGTGCCAGCAGCTTGCTAGGCAGCCCTCGTTCGGGCTACACCTTC. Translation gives CASSLLGSPRSGYTF.

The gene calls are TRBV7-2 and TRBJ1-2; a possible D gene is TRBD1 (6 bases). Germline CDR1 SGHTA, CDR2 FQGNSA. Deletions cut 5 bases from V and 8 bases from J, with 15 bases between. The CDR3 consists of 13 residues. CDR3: CASSQTGAKGYTF. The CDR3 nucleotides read TGTGCCAGCAGCCAGACGGGGGCCAAAGGCTACACCTTC.

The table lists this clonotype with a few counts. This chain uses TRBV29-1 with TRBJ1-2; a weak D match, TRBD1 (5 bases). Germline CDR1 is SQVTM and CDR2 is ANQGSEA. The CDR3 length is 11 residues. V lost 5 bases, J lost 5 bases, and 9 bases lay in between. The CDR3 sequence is CSVLEGYGYTF. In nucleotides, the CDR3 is TGCAGCGTTCTAGAGGGGTATGGCTACACCTTC.

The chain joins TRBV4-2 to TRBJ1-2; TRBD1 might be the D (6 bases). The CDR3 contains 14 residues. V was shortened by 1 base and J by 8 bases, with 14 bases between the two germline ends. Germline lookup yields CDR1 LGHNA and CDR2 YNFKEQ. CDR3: CASSQGGQGFGYTF. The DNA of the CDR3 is TGTGCCAGCAGCCAAGGAGGGCAGGGGTTCGGCTACACCTTC.

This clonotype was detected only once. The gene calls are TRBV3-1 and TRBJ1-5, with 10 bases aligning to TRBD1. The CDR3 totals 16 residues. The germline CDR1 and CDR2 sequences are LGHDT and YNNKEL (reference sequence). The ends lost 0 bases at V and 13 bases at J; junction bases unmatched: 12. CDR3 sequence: CASSQDPFSTGGRQHF. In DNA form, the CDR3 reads TGTGCCAGCAGCCAAGATCCGTTTTCGACAGGGGGCAGGCAGCATTTT.

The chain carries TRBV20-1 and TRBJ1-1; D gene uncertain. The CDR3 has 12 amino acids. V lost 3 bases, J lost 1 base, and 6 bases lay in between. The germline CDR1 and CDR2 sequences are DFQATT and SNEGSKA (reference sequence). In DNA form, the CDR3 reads TGCAGTGCTAGCAGGACGAACACTGAAGCTTTCTTT. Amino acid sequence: CSASRTNTEAFF.

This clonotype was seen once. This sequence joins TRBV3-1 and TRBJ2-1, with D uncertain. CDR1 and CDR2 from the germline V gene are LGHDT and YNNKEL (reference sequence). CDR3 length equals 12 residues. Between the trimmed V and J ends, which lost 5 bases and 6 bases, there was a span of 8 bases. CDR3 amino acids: CASSSHINEQFF. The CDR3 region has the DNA TGTGCCAGCAGCTCCCACATCAATGAGCAGTTCTTC.

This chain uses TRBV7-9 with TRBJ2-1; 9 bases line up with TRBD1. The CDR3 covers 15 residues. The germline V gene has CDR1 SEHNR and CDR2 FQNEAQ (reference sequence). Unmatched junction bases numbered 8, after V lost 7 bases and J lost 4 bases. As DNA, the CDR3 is TGTGCCAGCACCATAGACAGGGGGGGGTACAATGAGCAGTTCTTC. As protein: CASTIDRGGYNEQFF.

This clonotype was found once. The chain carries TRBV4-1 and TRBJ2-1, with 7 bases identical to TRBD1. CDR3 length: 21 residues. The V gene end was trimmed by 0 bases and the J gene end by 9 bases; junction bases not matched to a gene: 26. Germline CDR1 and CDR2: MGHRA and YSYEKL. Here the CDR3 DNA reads TGCGCCAGCAGCCAAGAGAGGGAAATGTGGAAGGGATACAGGGGATGCGGTGAGCAGTTCTTC. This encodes CASSQEREMWKGYRGCGEQFF.

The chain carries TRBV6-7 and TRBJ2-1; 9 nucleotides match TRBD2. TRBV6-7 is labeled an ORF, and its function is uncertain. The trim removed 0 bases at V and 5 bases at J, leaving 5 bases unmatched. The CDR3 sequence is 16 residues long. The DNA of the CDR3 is TGTGCCAGCAGTTACTCGAGTAGCGGGGGACACAATGAGCAGTTCTTC. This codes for CASSYSSSGGHNEQFF.

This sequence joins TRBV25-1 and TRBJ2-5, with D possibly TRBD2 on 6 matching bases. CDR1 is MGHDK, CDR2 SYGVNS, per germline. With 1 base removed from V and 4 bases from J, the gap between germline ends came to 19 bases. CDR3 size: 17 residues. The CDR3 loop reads CASSESGRGSPGETQYF. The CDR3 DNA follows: TGTGCCAGCAGTGAATCGGGGCGGGGAAGCCCCGGAGAGACCCAGTACTTC.

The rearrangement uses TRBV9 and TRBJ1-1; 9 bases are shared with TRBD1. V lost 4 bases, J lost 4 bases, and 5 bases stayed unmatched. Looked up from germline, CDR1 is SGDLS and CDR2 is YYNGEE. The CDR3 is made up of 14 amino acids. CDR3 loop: CASSLGTGSTEAFF. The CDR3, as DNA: TGTGCCAGCAGCTTGGGGACAGGGAGCACTGAAGCTTTCTTT.